The clone carrying this TCR beta chain was seen only a few times. Its antigen is as yet unknown. This entry is derived from a study of memory CD4+ T cells and cytomegalovirus serostatus. The wider study: Of the healthy Belgian adults, 9 or 10 were CMV seropositive and 24 seronegative.

V lost 4 bases and J lost 0, with 9 bases in between. The CDR3 extends over 14 amino acids. CDR1 is SGHTA and CDR2 is FQGTGA in the germline V gene. Overall study findings and caveats: Median bootstrapped AUC for CMV status was just over 0.94 originally, roughly 0.92 US-trained. Suggested: most of the CMV-linked TCR signature lies in CD4+ memory cells.

Some clones are missing from TCRdb's copy, which holds only in-frame ones; the method was immunoSEQ multiplex PCR. The table records 55,000 to 65,000 clones, roughly 82% of them present only once. Single viable CD3+CD4+CD8-CD45RO+ cells were sorted as the memory CD4+ T cells. Serum IgG to CMV pp150, pp28, p38 and p52 defined serostatus. The source of this sequence is an adult in good health and CMV-seronegative. The source material was memory CD4+ T cells from blood. The chain couples TRBV7-3 to TRBJ1-1, with TRBD1 as a possible D gene (6 bases). Written as DNA, the CDR3 is TGTGCCAGCAGCTGGGGGGGGCTGAACACTGAAGCTTTCTTT. Translation gives CASSWGGLNTEAFF. Complete variable domain (other parts from reference TRBV7-3 and TRBJ1-1): GAGVSQTPSNKVTEKGKYVELRCDPISGHTALYWYRQSLGQGPEFLIYFQGTGAADDSGLPNDRFFAVRPEGSVSTLKIQRTERGDSAVYLCASSWGGLNTEAFFGQGTRLTVV.